This T cell receptor beta chain was identified in a study of patients and donors after allogeneic stem cell transplantation. Germline V gene data show CDR1 as SGHRS and CDR2 as YFSETQ. Trimming cost V 2 bases and J 5 bases; bases outside gene matches: 7. This CDR3 spans 16 amino acids. One entry per CDR3 protein, called by TCRdb with MiXCR from the RT-PCR reads. This table holds approximately 9,000 distinct CDR3 sequences, around 4.1% found once. This clonotype was seen at least ten times. This chain joins TRBV5-1 and TRBJ2-2; 9 bases map to TRBD1. Sample: blood, either unsorted or a sorted T cell fraction (not recorded which). The TCR was taken from a human donor who was either an allogeneic HSCT recipient or a stem cell or donor lymphocyte infusion donor (not recorded which). It is not recorded whose cells these are; they may come from a transplant donor. CDR3 DNA: TGCGCCAGCAGCTTAACGGCCGACAGGGGGACCGGGGAGCTGTTTTTT. It specifies CASSLTADRGTGELFF.